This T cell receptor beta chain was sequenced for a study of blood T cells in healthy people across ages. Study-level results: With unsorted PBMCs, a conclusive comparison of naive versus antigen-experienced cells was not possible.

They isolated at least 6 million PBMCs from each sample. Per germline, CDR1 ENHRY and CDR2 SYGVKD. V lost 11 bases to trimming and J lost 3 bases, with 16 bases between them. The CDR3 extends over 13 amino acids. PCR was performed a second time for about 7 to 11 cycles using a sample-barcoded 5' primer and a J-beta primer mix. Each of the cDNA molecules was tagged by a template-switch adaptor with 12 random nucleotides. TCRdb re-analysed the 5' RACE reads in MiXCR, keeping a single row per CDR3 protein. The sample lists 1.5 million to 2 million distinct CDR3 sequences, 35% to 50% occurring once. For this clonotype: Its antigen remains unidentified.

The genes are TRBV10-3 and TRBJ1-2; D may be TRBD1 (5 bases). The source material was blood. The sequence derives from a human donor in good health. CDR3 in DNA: TGTGCCGCCAATTTACAGGTGGACTATGGCTACACCTTC. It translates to CAANLQVDYGYTF.